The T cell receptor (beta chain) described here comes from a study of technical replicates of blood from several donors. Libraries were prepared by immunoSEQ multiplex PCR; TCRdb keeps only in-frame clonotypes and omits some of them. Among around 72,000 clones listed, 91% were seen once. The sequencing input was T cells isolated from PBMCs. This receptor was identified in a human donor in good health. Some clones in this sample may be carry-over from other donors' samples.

The CDR3 reads CASKGQGISSGELFF. CDR3 bases: TGTGCCAGCAAGGGACAGGGAATTTCGTCCGGGGAGCTGTTTTTT. The V and J genes are TRBV6-1 and TRBJ2-2, with 9 bases that match TRBD1. CDR1 MNHNS and CDR2 SASEGT come from the germline V gene. V gave up 7 bases and J gave up 6 bases; unmatched junction bases: 9. This CDR3 has 15 residues.